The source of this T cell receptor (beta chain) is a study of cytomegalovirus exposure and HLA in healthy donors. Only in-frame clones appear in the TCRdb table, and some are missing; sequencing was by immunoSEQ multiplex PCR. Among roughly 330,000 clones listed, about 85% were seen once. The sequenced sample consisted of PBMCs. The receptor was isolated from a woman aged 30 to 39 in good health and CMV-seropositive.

The CDR3 sequence: CASSLRTGWNTEAFF. The CDR3 DNA follows: TGTGCCAGCAGCCTCAGGACAGGGTGGAACACTGAAGCTTTCTTT. This sequence joins TRBV14 and TRBJ1-1, with 8 nucleotides matching TRBD1. Germline CDR1 reads SGHDN; CDR2 reads FVKESK. Germline trimming cut 4 bases from V and 1 base from J; bases unmatched to any gene: 5. The CDR3 has 15 amino acids. The variable domain in full, with the rest retrieved from reference TRBV14 and TRBJ1-1, is EAGVTQFPSHSVIEKGQTVTLRCDPISGHDNLYWYRRVMGKEIKFLLHFVKESKQDESGMPNNRFLAERTGGTYSTLKVQPAELEDSGVYFCASSLRTGWNTEAFFGQGTRLTVV.